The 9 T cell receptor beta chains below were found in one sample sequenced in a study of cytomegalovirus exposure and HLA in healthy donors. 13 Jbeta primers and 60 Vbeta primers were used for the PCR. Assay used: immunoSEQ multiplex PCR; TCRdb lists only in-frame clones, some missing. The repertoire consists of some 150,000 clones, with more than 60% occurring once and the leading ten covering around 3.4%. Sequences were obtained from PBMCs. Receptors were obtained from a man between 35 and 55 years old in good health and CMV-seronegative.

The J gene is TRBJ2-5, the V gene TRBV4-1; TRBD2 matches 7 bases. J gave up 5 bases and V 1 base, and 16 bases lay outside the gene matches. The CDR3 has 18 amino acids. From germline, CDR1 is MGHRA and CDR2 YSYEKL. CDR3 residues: CASSQAFYARGIGETQYF. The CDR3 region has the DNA TGCGCCAGCAGCCAAGCCTTTTATGCGCGGGGGATCGGCGAGACCCAGTACTTC.

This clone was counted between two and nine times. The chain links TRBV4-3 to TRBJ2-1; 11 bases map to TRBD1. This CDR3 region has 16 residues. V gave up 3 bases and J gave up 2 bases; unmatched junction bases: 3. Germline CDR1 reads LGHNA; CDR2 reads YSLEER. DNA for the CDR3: TGCGCCAGCAGCCAGGGGACAGGGGGACCCTACAATGAGCAGTTCTTC. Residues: CASSQGTGGPYNEQFF.

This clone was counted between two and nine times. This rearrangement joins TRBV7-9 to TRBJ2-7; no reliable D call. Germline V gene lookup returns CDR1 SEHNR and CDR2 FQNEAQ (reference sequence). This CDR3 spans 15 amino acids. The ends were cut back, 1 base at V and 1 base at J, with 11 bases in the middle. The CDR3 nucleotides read TGTGCCAGCAGCTTAGGAACCTCGGTGTCCTACGAGCAGTACTTC. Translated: CASSLGTSVSYEQYF.

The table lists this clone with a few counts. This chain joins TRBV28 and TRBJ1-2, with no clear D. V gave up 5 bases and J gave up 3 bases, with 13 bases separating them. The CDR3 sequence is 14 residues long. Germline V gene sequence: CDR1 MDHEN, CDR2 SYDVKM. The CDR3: CASSPPHVDYGYTF. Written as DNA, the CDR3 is TGTGCCAGCAGTCCCCCCCATGTTGACTATGGCTACACCTTC.

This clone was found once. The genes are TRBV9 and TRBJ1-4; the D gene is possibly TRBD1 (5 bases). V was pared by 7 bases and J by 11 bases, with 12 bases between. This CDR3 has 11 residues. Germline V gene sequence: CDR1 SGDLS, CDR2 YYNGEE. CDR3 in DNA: TGTGCCAGCCTAGAGGCAGGGAAACTGTTTTTT. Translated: CASLEAGKLFF.

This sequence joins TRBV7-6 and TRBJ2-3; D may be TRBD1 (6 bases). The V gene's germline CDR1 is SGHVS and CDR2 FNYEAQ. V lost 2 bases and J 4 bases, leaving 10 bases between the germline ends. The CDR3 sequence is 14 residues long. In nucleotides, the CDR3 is TGTGCCAGCAGCTTACCTTACAGGGCAGATACGCAGTATTTT. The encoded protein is CASSLPYRADTQYF.

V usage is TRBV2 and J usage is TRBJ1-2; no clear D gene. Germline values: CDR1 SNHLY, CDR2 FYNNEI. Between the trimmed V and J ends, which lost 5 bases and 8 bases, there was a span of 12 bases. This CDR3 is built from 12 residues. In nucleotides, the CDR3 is TGTGCCAGCAGTAGTAGTTGGTCGGGCTACACCTTC. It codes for CASSSSWSGYTF.

Written as DNA, the CDR3 is TGTGCCTGGAGTGAAGACAGAAATCAGCCCCAGCATTTT. Translated, it gives CAWSEDRNQPQHF. The rearrangement uses TRBV30 and TRBJ1-5; D is possibly TRBD1 (5 bases). Trimming removed 1 base at V and 4 bases at J, with 8 bases between. The germline V gene has CDR1 GTSNPN and CDR2 SVGIG (reference sequence). The CDR3 runs 13 residues.

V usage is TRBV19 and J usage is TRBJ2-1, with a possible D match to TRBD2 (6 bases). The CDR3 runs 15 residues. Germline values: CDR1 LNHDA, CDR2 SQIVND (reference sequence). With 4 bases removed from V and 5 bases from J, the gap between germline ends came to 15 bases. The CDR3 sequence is CASSTAGQTDNEQFF. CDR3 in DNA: TGTGCCAGTAGTACCGCGGGGCAAACGGACAATGAGCAGTTCTTC.